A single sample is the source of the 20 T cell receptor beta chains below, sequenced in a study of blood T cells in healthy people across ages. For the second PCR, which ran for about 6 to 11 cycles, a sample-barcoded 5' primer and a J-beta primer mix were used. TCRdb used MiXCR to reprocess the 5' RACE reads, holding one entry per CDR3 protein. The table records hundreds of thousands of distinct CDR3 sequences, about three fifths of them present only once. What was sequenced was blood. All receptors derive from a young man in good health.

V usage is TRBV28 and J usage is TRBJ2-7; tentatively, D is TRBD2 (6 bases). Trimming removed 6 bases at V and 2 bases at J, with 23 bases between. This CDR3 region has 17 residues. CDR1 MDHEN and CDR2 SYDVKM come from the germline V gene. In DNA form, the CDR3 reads TGTGCCAGCAGCCCGACCAAAGGACTAACCTCTCCCTACGAGCAGTACTTC. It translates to CASSPTKGLTSPYEQYF. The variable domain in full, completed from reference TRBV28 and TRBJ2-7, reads DVKVTQSSRYLVKRTGEKVFLECVQDMDHENMFWYRQDPGLGLRLIYFSYDVKMKEKGDIPEGYSVSREKKERFSLILESASTNQTSMYLCASSPTKGLTSPYEQYFGPGTRLTVT.

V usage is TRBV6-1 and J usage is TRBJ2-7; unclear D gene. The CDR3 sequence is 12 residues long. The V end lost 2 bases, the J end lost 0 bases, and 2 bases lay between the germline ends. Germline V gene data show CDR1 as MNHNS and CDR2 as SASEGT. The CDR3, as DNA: TGTGCCAGCAGTGAAATCTCCTACGAGCAGTACTTC. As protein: CASSEISYEQYF.

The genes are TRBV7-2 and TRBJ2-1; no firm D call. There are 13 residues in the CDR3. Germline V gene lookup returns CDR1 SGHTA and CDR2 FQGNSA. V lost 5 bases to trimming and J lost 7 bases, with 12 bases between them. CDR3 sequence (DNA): TGTGCCAGCAGCCCCCCTAGTTTGAATGAGCAGTTCTTC. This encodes CASSPPSLNEQFF.

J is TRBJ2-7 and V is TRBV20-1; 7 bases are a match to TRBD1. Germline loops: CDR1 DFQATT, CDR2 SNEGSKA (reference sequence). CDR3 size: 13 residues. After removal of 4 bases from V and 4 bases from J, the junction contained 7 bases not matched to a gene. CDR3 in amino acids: CSAIYRGWYEQYF. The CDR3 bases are TGCAGTGCTATCTACAGGGGATGGTACGAGCAGTACTTC.

CDR3 region: CASSQDRPAGVREQFF. The DNA of the CDR3 is TGCGCCAGCAGCCAAGATCGTCCAGCGGGAGTACGTGAGCAGTTCTTC. The V and J genes are TRBV4-3 and TRBJ2-1; TRBD2 matches 8 bases. V lost 0 bases and J lost 9; bases outside the gene matches: 10. The length of the CDR3 is 16 residues. Looked up from germline, CDR1 is LGHNA and CDR2 is YSLEER.

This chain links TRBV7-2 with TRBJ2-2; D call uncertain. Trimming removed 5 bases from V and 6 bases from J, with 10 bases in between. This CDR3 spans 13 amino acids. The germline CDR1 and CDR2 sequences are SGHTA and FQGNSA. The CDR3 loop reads CASSRRQAGELFF. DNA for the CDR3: TGTGCCAGCAGCAGACGTCAAGCCGGGGAGCTGTTTTTT. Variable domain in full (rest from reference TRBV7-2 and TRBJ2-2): GAGVSQSPSNKVTEKGKDVELRCDPISGHTALYWYRQSLGQGLEFLIYFQGNSAPDKSGLPSDRFSAERTGGSVSTLTIQRTQQEDSAVYLCASSRRQAGELFFGEGSRLTVL.

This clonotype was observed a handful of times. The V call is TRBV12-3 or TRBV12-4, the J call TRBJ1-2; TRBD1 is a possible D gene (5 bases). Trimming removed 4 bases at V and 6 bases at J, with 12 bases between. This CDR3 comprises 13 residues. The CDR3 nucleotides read TGTGCCAGCAGTTCATCGACAGTTAATGGCTACACCTTC. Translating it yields CASSSSTVNGYTF.

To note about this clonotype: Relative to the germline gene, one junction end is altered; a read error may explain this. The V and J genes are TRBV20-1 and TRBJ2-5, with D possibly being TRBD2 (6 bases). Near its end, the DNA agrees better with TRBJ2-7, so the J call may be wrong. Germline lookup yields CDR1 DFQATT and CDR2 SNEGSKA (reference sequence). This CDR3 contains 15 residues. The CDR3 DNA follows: TGCGGTGCTAGAGATAACCAGCGGGCAACCTACGAGCAGTACTTC. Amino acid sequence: CGARDNQRATYEQYF.

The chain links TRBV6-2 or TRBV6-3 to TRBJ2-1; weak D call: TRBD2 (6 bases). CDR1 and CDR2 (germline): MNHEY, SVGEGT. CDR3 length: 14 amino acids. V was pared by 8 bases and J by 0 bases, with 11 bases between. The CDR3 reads CASRGTSSYNEQFF. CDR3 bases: TGTGCCAGCCGCGGGACCAGCTCCTACAATGAGCAGTTCTTC.

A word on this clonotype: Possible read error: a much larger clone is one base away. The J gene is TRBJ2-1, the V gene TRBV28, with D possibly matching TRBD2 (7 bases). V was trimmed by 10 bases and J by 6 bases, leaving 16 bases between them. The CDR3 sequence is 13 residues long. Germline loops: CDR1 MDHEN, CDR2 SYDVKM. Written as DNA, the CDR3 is TGTGCCAACACCAAGGGGGGGCCCAATGAGCAGTTCTTC. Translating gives CANTKGGPNEQFF.

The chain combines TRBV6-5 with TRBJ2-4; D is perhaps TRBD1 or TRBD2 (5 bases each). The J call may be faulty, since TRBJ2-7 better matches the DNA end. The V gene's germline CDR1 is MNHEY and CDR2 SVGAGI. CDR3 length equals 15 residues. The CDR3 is CASSRNEGRAYEQYF. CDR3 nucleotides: TGTGCCAGCAGCAGAAACGAGGGACGTGCCTACGAGCAGTACTTC.

The CDR3 coding sequence is TGTGCCAGCAGTCACATGGGGGGCGCATGGTACACCTTC. Amino acid sequence: CASSHMGGAWYTF. This chain connects TRBV12-3 or TRBV12-4 to TRBJ1-2; D perhaps matches TRBD1 (6 bases). The CDR3 consists of 13 residues. V was cut by 5 bases and J by 11 bases, with 18 bases left in between.

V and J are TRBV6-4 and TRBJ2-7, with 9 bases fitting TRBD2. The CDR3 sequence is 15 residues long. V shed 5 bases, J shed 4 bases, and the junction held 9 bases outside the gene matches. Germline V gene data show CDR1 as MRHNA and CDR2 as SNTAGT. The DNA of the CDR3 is TGTGCCAGCAGTCCCTCTAGCGGGGAGGGGTACGAGCAGTACTTC. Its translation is CASSPSSGEGYEQYF.

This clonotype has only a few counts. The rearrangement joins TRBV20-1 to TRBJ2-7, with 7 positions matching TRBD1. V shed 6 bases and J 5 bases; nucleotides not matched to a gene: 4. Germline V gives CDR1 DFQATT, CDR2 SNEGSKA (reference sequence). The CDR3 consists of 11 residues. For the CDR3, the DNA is TGCAGTGCCCTCACAGGGGACGAGCAGTACTTC. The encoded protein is CSALTGDEQYF.

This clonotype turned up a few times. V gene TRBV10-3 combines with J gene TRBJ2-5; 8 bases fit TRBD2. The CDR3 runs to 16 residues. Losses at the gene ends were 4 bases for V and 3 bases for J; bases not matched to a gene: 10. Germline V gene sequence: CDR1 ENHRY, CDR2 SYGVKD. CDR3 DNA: TGTGCCATCAGTGGGACGGCGGGGGGCGTCAAAGAGACCCAGTACTTC. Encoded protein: CAISGTAGGVKETQYF.

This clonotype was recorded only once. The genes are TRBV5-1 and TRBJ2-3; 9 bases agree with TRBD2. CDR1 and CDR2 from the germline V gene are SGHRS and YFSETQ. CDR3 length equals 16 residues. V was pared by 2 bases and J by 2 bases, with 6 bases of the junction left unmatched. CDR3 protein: CASSFMTSGLTDTQYF. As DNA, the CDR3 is TGCGCCAGCAGCTTCATGACTAGCGGCCTCACAGATACGCAGTATTTT.

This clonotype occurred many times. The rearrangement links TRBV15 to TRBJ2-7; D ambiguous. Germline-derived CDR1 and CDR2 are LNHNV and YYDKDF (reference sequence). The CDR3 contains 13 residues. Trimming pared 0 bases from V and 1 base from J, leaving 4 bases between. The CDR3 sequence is CATSRDSSYEQYF. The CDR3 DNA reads TGTGCCACCAGCAGAGATTCTTCCTACGAGCAGTACTTC. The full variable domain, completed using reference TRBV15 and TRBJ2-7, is DAMVIQNPRYQVTQFGKPVTLSCSQTLNHNVMYWYQQKSSQAPKLLFHYYDKDFNNEADTPDNFQSRRPNTSFCFLDIRSPGLGDTAMYLCATSRDSSYEQYFGPGTRLTVT.

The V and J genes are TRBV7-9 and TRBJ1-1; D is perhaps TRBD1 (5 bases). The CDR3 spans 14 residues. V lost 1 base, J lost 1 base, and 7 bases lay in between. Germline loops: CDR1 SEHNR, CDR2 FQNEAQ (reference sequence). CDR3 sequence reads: CASSLVTANTEAFF. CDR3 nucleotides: TGTGCCAGCAGCTTAGTGACAGCGAACACTGAAGCTTTCTTT.

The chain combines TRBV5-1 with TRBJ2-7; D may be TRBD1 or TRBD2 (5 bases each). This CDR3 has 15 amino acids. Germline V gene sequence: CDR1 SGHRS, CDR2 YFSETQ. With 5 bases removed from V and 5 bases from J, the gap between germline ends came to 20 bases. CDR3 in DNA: TGCGCCAGCAGTACCGCTCAGGGACCGGTCCACGAGCAGTACTTC. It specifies CASSTAQGPVHEQYF.

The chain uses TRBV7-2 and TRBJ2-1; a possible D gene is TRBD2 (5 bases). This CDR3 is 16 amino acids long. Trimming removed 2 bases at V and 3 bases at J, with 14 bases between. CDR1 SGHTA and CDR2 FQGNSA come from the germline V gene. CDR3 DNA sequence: TGTGCCAGCAGCTTAATGGTGTTGGCGGGCTACAATGAGCAGTTCTTC. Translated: CASSLMVLAGYNEQFF. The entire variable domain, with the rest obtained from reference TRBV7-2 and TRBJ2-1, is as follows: GAGVSQSPSNKVTEKGKDVELRCDPISGHTALYWYRQSLGQGLEFLIYFQGNSAPDKSGLPSDRFSAERTGGSVSTLTIQRTQQEDSAVYLCASSLMVLAGYNEQFFGPGTRLTVL.